The next 6 T cell receptor beta chains were all read from a single sample in a study of patients and donors after allogeneic stem cell transplantation. TCRdb analysed the RT-PCR reads with MiXCR anew, one entry per CDR3 protein. The data hold about a million distinct CDR3 sequences, with more than 15% observed a single time. The sample taken for sequencing was blood, either unsorted or a sorted T cell fraction (not recorded which). These receptors all stem from a human donor who was either an allogeneic HSCT recipient or a stem cell or donor lymphocyte infusion donor (not recorded which). It is not recorded whose cells these are; they may come from a transplant donor.

In this sample, this clonotype turned up a few times. The rearrangement links TRBV20-1 to TRBJ2-1; D remains unclear. The germline V and J ends were trimmed by 0 bases and 1 base, with 13 bases remaining between them. In germline, CDR1 is DFQATT, CDR2 SNEGSKA (reference sequence). The CDR3 contains 16 residues. The CDR3, as DNA: TGCAGTGCTAGAGATCTGCTTGGGGATTCCTACAATGAGCAGTTCTTC. Protein: CSARDLLGDSYNEQFF.

This chain connects TRBV20-1 to TRBJ2-3; TRBD2 aligns across 9 bases. The V and J ends lost 6 bases and 5 bases, in that order; junction bases with no gene match: 9. Germline assignment: CDR1 DFQATT and CDR2 SNEGSKA (reference sequence). The CDR3 length is 14 residues. As DNA, the CDR3 is TGCAGTGCCGAACCAGCGGGGGGAGAAGATACGCAGTATTTT. It codes for CSAEPAGGEDTQYF.

This clonotype was observed a handful of times. The J gene is TRBJ2-3, the V gene TRBV6-1; 9 bases are shared with TRBD2. CDR1 and CDR2 (germline): MNHNS, SASEGT. Trimming cost V 6 bases and J 3 bases; bases outside gene matches: 7. The CDR3 consists of 15 residues. The CDR3 spells CASSLAGSMTDTQYF. As DNA, the CDR3 is TGTGCCAGCAGCCTAGCGGGAAGTATGACAGATACGCAGTATTTT.

This chain links TRBV6-2 or TRBV6-3 with TRBJ1-1, with D uncertain. CDR3 length: 13 amino acids. V gave up 6 bases and J gave up 0 bases, with 8 bases separating them. Germline V gene data show CDR1 as MNHEY and CDR2 as SVGEGT. CDR3 in amino acids: CASRLTMNTEAFF. The CDR3 DNA is TGTGCCAGCAGACTGACTATGAACACTGAAGCTTTCTTT.

The V call is TRBV2, the J call TRBJ2-2, with a possible D match to TRBD2 (5 bases). V was shortened by 4 bases and J by 1 base, with 13 bases between the two germline ends. Germline CDR1 is SNHLY and CDR2 is FYNNEI. The CDR3 totals 16 residues. The CDR3 coding sequence is TGTGCCAGCAGTGCACCCAGAGGGCAGAACACCGGGGAGCTGTTTTTT. Translation: CASSAPRGQNTGELFF.

This clonotype was counted a few times. This sequence joins TRBV5-1 and TRBJ2-7; a possible D gene is TRBD1 (5 bases). CDR3 length equals 15 residues. In germline, CDR1 is SGHRS, CDR2 YFSETQ. Trimming took off 3 bases at V and 3 bases at J, with 16 bases between the two ends. The CDR3: CASSSFQGLGYEQYF. The CDR3 DNA reads as TGCGCCAGCAGCTCCTTCCAGGGATTAGGCTACGAGCAGTACTTC.